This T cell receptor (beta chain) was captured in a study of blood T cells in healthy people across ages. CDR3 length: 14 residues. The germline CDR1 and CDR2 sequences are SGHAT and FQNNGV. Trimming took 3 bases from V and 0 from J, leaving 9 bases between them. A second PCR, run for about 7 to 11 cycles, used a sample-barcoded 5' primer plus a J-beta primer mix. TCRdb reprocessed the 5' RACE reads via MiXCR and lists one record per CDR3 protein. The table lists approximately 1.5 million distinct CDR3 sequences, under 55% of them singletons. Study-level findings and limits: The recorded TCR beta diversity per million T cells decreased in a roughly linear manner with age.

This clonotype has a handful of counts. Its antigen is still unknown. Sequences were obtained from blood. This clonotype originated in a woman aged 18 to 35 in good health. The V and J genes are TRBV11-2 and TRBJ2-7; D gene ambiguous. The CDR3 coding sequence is TGTGCCAGCAGCTTGCTAAGCAGCTCCTACGAGCAGTACTTC. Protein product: CASSLLSSSYEQYF.